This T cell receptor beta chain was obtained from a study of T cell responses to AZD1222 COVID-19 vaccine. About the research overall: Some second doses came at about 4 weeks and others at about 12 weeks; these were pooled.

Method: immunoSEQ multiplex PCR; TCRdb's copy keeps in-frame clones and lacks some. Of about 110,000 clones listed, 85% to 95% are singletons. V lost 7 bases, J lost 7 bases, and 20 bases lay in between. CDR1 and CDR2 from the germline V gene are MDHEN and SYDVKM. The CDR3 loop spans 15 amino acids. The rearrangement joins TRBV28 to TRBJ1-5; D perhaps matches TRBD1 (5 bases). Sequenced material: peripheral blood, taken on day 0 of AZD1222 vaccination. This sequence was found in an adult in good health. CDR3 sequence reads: CASNTVGGLEQPQHF. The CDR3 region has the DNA TGTGCCAGCAACACCGTGGGGGGGTTAGAGCAGCCCCAGCATTTT.